This T cell receptor beta chain was identified during a study of T cell responses to AZD1222 COVID-19 vaccine. Only in-frame clones appear in the TCRdb table, and some are missing; sequencing was by immunoSEQ multiplex PCR. The sample records more than 70,000 clones, 70% to 90% being singletons. The CDR3 consists of 18 residues. The V gene's germline CDR1 is ENHRY and CDR2 SYGVKD. The trim removed 4 bases at V and 3 bases at J, leaving 9 bases unmatched. This receptor was taken from an adult in good health. Sequenced material: peripheral blood, taken on day 0 of AZD1222 vaccination. The rearrangement links TRBV10-3 to TRBJ2-3, with TRBD2 identical over 14 bases. The CDR3 sequence is CAISADPGTSGRTDTQYF. CDR3 nucleotide sequence: TGTGCCATCAGTGCCGATCCCGGGACTAGCGGGAGAACAGATACGCAGTATTTT.